This T cell receptor delta chain was captured in a study of Vδ1+ human thymocytes. Germline V gene data show CDR1 as TSWWSYY and CDR2 as QGS. The CDR3 is 21 residues long. Trimming cost V 4 bases and J 0 bases; bases outside gene matches: 22. RNA was extracted from the cells and then reverse transcribed. The CDR3 regions were amplified by multiplex PCR from V-gene primers to a constant-region primer. TCRdb re-called clones from the multiplex PCR reads via CATT. There are over 45,000 delta-chain clones in the sample; approximately 15% occur only once, and 0.5% lies in the top ten. Study-wide points: In the thymus, TRG and TRD repertoires looked highly polyclonal with Gaussian CDR3 lengths. Unlike peripheral blood Vdelta1+ controls, thymic delta-chain sequences included approximately 21% Vdelta2 and few Vdelta3.

This clone was seen only a few times. Its target is not known. The V call is TRDV1, the J call TRDJ1, with 8 nucleotides matching TRDD3. The receptor's source is a boy under two years old who had congenital heart surgery. Sequencing was performed on Vdelta1+ gamma-delta thymocytes from the thymus. The subset denotes: FACS-sorted CD3+ TCRalphabeta- TCRVdelta1+ TCRVdelta2- thymocytes. The CDR3 nucleotides are TGTGCTCTTGGGGTGGCCTTCCCAGTACTGGGGGTCCTCTTGTACACCGATAAACTCATCTTT. This gives the protein CALGVAFPVLGVLLYTDKLIF.